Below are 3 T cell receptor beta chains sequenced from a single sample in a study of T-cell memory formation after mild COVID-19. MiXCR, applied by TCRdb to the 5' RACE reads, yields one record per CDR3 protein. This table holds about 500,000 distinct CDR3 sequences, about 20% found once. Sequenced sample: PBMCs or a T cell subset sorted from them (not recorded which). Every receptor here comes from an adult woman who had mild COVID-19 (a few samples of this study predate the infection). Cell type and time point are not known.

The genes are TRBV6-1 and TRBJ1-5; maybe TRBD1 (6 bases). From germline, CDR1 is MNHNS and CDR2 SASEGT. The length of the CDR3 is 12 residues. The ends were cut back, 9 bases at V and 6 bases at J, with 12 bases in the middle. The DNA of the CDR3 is TGTGCCAGTTCACAGGGATTTCAGCCCCAGCATTTT. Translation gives CASSQGFQPQHF.

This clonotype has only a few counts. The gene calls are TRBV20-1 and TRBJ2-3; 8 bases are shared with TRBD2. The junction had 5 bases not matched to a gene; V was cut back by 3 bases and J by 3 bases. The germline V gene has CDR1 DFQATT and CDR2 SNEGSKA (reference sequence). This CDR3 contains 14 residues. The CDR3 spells CSASWAGGTDTQYF. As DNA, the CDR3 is TGCAGTGCTAGTTGGGCGGGAGGAACAGATACGCAGTATTTT.

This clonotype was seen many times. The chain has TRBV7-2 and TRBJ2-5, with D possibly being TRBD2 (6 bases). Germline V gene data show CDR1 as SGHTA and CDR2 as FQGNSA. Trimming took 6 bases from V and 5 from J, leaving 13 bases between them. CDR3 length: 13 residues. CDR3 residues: CASSLASDETQYF. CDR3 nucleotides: TGTGCCAGCAGTCTGGCTAGCGACGAGACCCAGTACTTC. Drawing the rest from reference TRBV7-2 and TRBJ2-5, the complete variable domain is GAGVSQSPSNKVTEKGKDVELRCDPISGHTALYWYRQSLGQGLEFLIYFQGNSAPDKSGLPSDRFSAERTGGSVSTLTIQRTQQEDSAVYLCASSLASDETQYFGPGTRLLVL.